This TCR beta chain is drawn from a study of blood T cell repertoires in COVID-19. Recruits, aged roughly 18 to 90 years, lived in under 25 US areas. Donors were grouped by their self-reported clinical history. The germline gives CDR1 MNHEY, CDR2 SVGAGI. Trimming took 6 bases from V and 3 from J; bases not matched to a gene: 10. This CDR3 is 15 amino acids long. As originally analysed: Using reference gene primer amplification, nucleated cell counts were estimated. Repertoires were generated with immunoSEQ multiplex PCR, while TCRdb's copy carries only in-frame clones and drops some. The V and J calls and the clone size are those of that table, but D and trimming were determined from the DNA. Among 210,000 or so clones listed, roughly nine tenths were seen once.

The specimen sequenced was PBMCs or T cells enriched from blood (not recorded which). This receptor was identified in a woman between 50 and 59 years old in a cohort exposed to, infected with or recovered from COVID-19 (not recorded which). The V gene is TRBV6-5, the J gene TRBJ2-7; 8 bases match TRBD2. The CDR3 here is CASSHRGGHHYEQYF. CDR3 coding DNA: TGTGCCAGCAGCCACCGGGGGGGTCACCACTACGAGCAGTACTTC.